What follows describes a single T cell receptor (beta chain). The sample belongs to a study of blood T cell repertoires in COVID-19. Overall study context: Material from acute and convalescent COVID-19 was sourced from the United States, Italy and Spain. Sample material is recorded as cDNA or gDNA derived from T cells, B-cell-depleted T cells, or PBMCs.

CDR3 length equals 12 residues. Germline V gene data show CDR1 as SGDLS and CDR2 as YYNGEE. V gave up 4 bases and J gave up 5 bases, with 8 bases separating them. In the original workflow: Amplification with reference gene primers provided the estimates of nucleated cell counts. Assay: immunoSEQ multiplex PCR; the TCRdb copy retains only in-frame clones and omits some. That table supplies the V and J calls and clone size; D and trimming were determined from the DNA. This table holds 270,000 or so clones, about four fifths found once. This chain links TRBV9 with TRBJ2-3, with TRBD1 as a possible D gene (5 bases). The sequence derives from a human donor with COVID-19, enrolled during active disease. The donor label of this sample is uncertain. Material: peripheral blood. Here the CDR3 DNA reads TGTGCCAGCAGCTCCCAGGGAGATACGCAGTATTTT. Translated, it gives CASSSQGDTQYF.